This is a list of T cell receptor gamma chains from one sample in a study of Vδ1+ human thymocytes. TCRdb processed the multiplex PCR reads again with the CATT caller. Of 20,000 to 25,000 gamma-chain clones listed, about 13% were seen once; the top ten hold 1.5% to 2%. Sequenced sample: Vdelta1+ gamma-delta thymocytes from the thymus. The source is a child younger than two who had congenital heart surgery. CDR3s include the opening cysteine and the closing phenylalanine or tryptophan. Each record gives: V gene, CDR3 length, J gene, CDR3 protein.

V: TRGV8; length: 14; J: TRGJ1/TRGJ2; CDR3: CATWDERLYYKKLF
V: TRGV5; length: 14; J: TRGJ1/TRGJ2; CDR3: CATWDRPAYYKKLF
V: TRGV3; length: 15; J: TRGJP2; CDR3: CATWDPYGPDWIKTF
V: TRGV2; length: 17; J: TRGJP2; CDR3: CATWDGPRGSSDWIKTF
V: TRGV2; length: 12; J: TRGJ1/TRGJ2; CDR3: CATWDGPIRKLF
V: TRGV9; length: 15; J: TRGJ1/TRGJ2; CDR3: CALWEVLSGYYKKLF
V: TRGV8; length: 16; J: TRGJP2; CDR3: CATWDRIPIVNWIKTF
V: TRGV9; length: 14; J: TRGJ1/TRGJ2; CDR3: CALWEVRLPQKKLF
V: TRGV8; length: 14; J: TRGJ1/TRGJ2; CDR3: CATWDKQVYYKKLF
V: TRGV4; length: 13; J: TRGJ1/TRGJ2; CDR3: CATWNDGCYKKLF
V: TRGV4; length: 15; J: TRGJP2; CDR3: CATWNGHGSDWIKTF
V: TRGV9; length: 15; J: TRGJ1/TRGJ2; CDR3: CALWEVAQNYYKKLF
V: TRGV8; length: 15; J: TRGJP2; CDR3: CATWDSDSSDWIKTF
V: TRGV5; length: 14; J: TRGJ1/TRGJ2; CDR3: CATWDIMNYYKKLF
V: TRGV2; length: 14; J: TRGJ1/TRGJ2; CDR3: CATWDGPDKDKKLF
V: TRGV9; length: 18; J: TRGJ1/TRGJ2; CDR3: CALWEVQHWIPNYYKKLF
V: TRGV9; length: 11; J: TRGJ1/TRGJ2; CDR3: CALWEPRVKLF
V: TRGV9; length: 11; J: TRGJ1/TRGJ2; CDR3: CAFLCEDKKLF
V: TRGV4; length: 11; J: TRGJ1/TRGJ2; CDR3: CATWDKNKKLF
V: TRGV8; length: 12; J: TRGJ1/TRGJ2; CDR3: CATWDLRYKKLF
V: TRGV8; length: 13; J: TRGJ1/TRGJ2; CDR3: CATRDSTHYKKLF
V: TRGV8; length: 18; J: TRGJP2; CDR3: CATWDRGPHDSSDWIKTF
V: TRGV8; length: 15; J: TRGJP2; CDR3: CATWDKNGSDWIKTF
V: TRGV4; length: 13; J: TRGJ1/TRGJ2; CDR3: CATWDGPYYKKLF
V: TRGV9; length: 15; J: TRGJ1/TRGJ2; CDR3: CALWDLDGDYYKKLF
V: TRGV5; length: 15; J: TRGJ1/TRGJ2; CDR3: CATWDSQANYYKKLF
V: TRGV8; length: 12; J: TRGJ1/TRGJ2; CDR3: CATWDRSYKKLF
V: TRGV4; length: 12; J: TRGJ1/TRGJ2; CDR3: CATCSPYYKKLF
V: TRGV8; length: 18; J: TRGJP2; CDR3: CATWDSAAPFGSDWIKTF
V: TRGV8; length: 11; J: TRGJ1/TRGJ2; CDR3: CATWDGSKKLF
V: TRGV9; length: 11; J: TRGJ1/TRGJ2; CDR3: CALWEPYKKLF
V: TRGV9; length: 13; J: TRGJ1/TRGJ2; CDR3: CALWEPPNYKKLF
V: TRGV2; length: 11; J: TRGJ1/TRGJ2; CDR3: CATWDGPEKLF
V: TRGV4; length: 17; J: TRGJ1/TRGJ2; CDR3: CATWDRAPVPPHYKKLF
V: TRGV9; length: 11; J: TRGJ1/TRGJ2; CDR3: CALWEVPRKLF
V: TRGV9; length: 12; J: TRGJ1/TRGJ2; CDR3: CALWDTPRKKLF
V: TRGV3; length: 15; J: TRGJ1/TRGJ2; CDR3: CATWDSTFVGYKKLF
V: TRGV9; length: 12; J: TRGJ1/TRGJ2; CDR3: CALWEVRHEKLF
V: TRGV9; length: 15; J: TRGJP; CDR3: CALWDQELGKKIKVF
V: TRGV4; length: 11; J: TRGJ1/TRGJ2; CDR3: CATGPYYKKLF
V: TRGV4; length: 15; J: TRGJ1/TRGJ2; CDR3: CATWSFKKGGYKKLF
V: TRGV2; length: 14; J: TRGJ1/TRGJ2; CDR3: CATWDAPLYYKKLF
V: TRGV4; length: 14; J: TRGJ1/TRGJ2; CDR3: CATWDVPNYYKKLF
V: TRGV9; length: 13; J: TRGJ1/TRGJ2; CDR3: CALWENGNYKKLF
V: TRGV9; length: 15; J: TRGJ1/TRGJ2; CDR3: CALWEVRWAYYKKLF
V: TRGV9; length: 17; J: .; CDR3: CALWEVLSEEPGWFKVF
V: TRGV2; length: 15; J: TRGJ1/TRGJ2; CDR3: CATWDGPVNYYKKLF